This entry features one T cell receptor (beta chain) sequence. The data stem from a study of blood T cell repertoires in COVID-19. The repertoire was sequenced with immunoSEQ multiplex PCR; TCRdb's copy has only in-frame clones and lacks some. The table has about 160,000 clones, more than 75% seen once. Between the trimmed V and J ends, which lost 2 bases and 2 bases, there was a span of 12 bases. The germline V gene has CDR1 LGHNT and CDR2 FRNRAP. The CDR3 covers 15 residues. The chain joins TRBV12-5 to TRBJ1-2; D may be TRBD1 (5 bases). The sequenced material came from peripheral blood. The TCR comes from a man between 18 and 29 years old with acute or convalescent COVID-19. CDR3 DNA: TGTGCTAGTGGTTTGCGGGGGGAGGAAAACTATGGCTACACCTTC. This translates into CASGLRGEENYGYTF.